This T cell receptor beta chain was captured in a study of T cells in Graves' hyperthyroidism and ophthalmopathy. V was trimmed by 5 bases and J by 2 bases, leaving 16 bases between them. The CDR3 totals 15 residues. The TCR beta CDR3 regions underwent amplification using RNA transcripts as the source. TCR CDR3 regions were first amplified by RT-PCR with HTBI primers. MiXCR, applied by TCRdb to the multiplex PCR reads, yields one record per CDR3 protein. The sample consists of 490,000 or so distinct CDR3 sequences, less than 25% of them appearing once. What was sequenced was blood. This chain links TRBV12-3 or TRBV12-4 with TRBJ2-7; the D call may be TRBD1 or TRBD2 (5 bases each). The source of this sequence is a woman between 65 and 79 years old with Graves' ophthalmopathy. The CDR3 nucleotides are TGTGCCAGCAGTCCGTACCGGGACCAAGCCTACGAGCAGTACTTC. Translation: CASSPYRDQAYEQYF.